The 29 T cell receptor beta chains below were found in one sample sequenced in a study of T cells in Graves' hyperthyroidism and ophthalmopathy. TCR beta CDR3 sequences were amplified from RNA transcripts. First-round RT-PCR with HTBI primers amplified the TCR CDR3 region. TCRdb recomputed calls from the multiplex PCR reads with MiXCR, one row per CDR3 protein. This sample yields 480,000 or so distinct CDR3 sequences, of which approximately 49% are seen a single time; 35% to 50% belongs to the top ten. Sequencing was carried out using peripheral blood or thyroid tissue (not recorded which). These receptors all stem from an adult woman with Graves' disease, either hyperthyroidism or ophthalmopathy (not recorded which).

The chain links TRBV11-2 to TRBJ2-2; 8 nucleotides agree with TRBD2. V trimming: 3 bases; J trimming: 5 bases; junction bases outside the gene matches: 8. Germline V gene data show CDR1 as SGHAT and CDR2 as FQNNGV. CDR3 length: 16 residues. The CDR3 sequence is CASSFIREGRTGELFF. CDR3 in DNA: TGTGCCAGCAGCTTTATCCGGGAGGGCCGGACCGGGGAGCTGTTTTTT.

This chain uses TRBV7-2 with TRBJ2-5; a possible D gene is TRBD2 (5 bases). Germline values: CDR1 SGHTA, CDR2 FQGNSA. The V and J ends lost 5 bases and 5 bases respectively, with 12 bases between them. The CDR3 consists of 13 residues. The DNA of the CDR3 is TGTGCCAGCAGCCCGGGAAAAACGGAGACCCAGTACTTC. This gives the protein CASSPGKTETQYF.

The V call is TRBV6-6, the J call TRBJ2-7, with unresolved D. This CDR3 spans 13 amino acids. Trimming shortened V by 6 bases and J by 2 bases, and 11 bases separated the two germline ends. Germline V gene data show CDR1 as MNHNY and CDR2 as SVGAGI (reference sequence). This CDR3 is CASRGITTYEQYF. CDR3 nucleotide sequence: TGTGCCAGCAGGGGCATCACTACCTACGAGCAGTACTTC.

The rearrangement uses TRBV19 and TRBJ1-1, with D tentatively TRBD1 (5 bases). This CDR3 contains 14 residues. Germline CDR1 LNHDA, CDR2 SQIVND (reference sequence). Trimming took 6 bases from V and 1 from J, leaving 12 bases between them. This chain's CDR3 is CASRLGRWNTEAFF. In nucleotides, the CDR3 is TGTGCCAGTAGGTTGGGACGATGGAACACTGAAGCTTTCTTT. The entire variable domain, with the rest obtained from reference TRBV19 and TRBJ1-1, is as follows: DGGITQSPKYLFRKEGQNVTLSCEQNLNHDAMYWYRQDPGQGLRLIYYSQIVNDFQKGDIAEGYSVSREKKESFPLTVTSAQKNPTAFYLCASRLGRWNTEAFFGQGTRLTVV.

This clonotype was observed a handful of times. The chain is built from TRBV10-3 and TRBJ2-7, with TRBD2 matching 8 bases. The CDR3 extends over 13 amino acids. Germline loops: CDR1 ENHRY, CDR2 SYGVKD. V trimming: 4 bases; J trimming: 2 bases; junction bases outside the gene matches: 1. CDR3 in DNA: TGTGCCATCAGTGGGACTAGCACCTACGAGCAGTACTTC. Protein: CAISGTSTYEQYF.

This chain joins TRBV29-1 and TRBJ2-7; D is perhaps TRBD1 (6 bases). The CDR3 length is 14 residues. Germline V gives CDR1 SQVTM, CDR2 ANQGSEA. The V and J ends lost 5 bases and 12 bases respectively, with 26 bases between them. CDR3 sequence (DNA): TGCAGCGTTCCCTCGGGACATCAGCCCGGTGGGTTGTACTTC. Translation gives CSVPSGHQPGGLYF.

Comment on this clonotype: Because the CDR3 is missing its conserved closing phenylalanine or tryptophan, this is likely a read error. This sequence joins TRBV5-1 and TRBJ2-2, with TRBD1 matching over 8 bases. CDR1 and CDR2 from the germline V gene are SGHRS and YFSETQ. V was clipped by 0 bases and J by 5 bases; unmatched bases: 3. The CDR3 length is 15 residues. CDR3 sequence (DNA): TGCGCCAGCAGCTTGGCAGGGGGCAAAACCGGGGAGCTGTTTTCT. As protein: CASSLAGGKTGELFS.

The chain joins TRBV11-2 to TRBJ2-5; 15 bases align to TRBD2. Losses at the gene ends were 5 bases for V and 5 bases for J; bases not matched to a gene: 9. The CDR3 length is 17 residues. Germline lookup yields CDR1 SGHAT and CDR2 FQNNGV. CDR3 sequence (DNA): TGTGCCAGCAGCCCCCGGACTAGCGGGAGGGCCGGTGAGACCCAGTACTTC. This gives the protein CASSPRTSGRAGETQYF.

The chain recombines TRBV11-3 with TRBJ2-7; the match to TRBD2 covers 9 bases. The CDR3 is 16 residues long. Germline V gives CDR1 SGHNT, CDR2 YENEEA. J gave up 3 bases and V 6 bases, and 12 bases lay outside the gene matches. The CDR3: CASSPIYSGGHYEQYF. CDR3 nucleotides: TGTGCCAGCAGTCCCATCTATAGCGGGGGACACTACGAGCAGTACTTC.

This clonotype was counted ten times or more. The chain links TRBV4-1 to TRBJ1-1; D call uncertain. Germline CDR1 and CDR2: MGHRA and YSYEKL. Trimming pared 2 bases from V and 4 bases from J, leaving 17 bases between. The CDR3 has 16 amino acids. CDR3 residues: CASSQTGGYPVTEAFF. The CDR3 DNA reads TGCGCCAGCAGCCAAACCGGCGGCTATCCGGTCACTGAAGCTTTCTTT.

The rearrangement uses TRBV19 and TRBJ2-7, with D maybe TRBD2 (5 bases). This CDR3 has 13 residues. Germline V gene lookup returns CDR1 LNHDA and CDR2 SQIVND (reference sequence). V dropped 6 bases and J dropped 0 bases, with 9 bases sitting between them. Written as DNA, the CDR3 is TGTGCCAGTAGCCACGGGGACTCCTACGAGCAGTACTTC. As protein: CASSHGDSYEQYF.

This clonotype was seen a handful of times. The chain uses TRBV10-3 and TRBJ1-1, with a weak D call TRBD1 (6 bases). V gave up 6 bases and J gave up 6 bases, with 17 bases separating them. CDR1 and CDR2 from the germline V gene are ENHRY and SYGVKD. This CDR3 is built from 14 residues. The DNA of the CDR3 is TGTGCCATCAGCCGGGGGGCAGATGAGCCTGAAGCTTTCTTT. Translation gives CAISRGADEPEAFF.

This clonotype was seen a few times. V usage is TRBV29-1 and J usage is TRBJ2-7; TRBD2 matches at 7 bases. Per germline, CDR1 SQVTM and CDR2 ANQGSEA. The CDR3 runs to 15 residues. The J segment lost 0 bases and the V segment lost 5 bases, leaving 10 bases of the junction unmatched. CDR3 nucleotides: TGCAGCGTTTGGGGAGAGGGCGGGAGCTCCTACGAGCAGTACTTC. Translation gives CSVWGEGGSSYEQYF.

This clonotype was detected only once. The CDR3 DNA reads as TGTGCCAGCAGACAAGCGGGATTCGGAGAGACCCAGTACTTC. Translating gives CASRQAGFGETQYF. This chain links TRBV7-6 with TRBJ2-5, with 7 nucleotides matching TRBD2. The germline gives CDR1 SGHVS, CDR2 FNYEAQ. The ends lost 6 bases at V and 4 bases at J; junction bases unmatched: 8. The CDR3 is made up of 14 amino acids.

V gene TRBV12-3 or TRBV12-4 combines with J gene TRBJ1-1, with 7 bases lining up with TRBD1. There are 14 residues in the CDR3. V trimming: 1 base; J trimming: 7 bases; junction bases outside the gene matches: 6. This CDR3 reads CASSLGTGQLEAFF. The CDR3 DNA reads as TGTGCCAGCAGTTTAGGGACGGGACAGCTTGAAGCTTTCTTT.

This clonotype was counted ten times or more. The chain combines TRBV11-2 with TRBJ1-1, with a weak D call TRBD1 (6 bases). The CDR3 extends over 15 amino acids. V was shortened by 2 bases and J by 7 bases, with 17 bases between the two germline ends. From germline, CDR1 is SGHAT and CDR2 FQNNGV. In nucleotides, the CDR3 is TGTGCCAGCAGCTTATGGGGGGGGGCAGGGCTTGAAGCTTTCTTT. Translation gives CASSLWGGAGLEAFF. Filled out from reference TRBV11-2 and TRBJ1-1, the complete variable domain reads EAGVAQSPRYKIIEKRQSVAFWCNPISGHATLYWYQQILGQGPKLLIQFQNNGVVDDSQLPKDRFSAERLKGVDSTLKIQPAKLEDSAVYLCASSLWGGAGLEAFFGQGTRLTVV.

The CDR3 bases are TGTGCCTGGAGGCTCTGGGTTACAGATACGCAGTATTTT. This codes for CAWRLWVTDTQYF. V and J are TRBV30 and TRBJ2-3, with D uncertain. The CDR3 runs 13 residues. V gave up 3 bases and J gave up 3 bases, with 10 bases separating them. Germline CDR1 is GTSNPN and CDR2 is SVGIG (reference sequence).

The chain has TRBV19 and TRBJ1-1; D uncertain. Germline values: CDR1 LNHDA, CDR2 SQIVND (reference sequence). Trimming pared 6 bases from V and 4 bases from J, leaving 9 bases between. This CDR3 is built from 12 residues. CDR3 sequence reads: CASRQTFTEAFF. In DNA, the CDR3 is TGTGCCAGTAGACAGACGTTCACTGAAGCTTTCTTT.

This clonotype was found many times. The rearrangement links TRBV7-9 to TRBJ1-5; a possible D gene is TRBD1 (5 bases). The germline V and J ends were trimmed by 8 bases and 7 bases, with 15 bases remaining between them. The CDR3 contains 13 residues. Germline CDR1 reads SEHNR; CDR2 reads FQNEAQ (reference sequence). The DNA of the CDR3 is TGTGCCAGCTCTGGGGGGGTGGGCCAGCCCCAGCATTTT. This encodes CASSGGVGQPQHF.

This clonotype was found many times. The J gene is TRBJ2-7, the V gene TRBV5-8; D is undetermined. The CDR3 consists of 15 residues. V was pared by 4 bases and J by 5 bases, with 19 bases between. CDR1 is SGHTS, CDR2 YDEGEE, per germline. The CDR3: CASSPTRSTDHEQYF. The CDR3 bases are TGTGCCAGCAGCCCAACCCGGTCCACAGATCACGAGCAGTACTTC.

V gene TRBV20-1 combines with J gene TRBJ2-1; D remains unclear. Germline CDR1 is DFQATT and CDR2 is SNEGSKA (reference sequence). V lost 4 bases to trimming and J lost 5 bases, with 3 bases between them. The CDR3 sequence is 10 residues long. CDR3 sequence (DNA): TGCAGTGCTATGGACAATGAGCAGTTCTTC. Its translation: CSAMDNEQFF.

In DNA, the CDR3 is TGTGCCAGCTCACCGTTCGGACAGGGAAGCTCCTACGAGCAGTACTTC. Translated, it gives CASSPFGQGSSYEQYF. This sequence joins TRBV7-9 and TRBJ2-7, with 8 bases identical to TRBD1. The CDR3 spans 16 residues. The trim removed 8 bases at V and 0 bases at J, leaving 12 bases unmatched. CDR1 and CDR2 from the germline V gene are SEHNR and FQNEAQ (reference sequence).

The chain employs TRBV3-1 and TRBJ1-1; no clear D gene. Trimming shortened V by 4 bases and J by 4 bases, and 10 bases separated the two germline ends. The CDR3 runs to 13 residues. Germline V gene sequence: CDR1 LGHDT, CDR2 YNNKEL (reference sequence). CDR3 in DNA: TGTGCCAGCAGCCGTCGGGGTAGCACTGAAGCTTTCTTT. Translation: CASSRRGSTEAFF.

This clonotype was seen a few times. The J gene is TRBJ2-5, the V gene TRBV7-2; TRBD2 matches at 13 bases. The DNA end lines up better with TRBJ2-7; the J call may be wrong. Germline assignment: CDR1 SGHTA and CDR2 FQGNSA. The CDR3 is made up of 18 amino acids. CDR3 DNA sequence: TGTGCCAGCAGCGTTACCGGGACTAGCGGGACCAGCTCCTACGAGCAGTACTTC. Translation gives CASSVTGTSGTSSYEQYF.

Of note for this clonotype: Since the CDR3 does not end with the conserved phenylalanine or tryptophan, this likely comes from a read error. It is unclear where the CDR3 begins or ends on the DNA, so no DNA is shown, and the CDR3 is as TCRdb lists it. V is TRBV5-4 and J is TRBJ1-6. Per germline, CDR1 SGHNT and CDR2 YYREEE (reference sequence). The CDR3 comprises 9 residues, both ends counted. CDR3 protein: CASSQDTTS.

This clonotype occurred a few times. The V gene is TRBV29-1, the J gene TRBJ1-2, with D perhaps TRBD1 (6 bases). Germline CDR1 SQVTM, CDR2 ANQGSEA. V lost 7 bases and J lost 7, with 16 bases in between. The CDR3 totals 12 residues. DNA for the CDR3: TGCAGCGCCAACAGGGAACCTCTTGGCTACACCTTC. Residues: CSANREPLGYTF.

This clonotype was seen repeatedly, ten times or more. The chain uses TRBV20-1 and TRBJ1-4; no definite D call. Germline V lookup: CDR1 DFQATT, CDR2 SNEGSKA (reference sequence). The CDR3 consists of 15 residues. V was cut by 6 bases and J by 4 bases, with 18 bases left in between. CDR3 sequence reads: CSATDAGAFNEKLFF. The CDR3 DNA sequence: TGCAGTGCGACCGATGCGGGCGCCTTTAATGAAAAACTGTTTTTT.

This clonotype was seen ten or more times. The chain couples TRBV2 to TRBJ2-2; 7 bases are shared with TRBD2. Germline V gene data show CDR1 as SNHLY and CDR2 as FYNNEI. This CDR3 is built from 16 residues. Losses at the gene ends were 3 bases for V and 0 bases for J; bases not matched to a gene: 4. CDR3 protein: CASSDYSGPNTGELFF. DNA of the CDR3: TGTGCCAGCAGTGATTATAGCGGGCCGAACACCGGGGAGCTGTTTTTT.

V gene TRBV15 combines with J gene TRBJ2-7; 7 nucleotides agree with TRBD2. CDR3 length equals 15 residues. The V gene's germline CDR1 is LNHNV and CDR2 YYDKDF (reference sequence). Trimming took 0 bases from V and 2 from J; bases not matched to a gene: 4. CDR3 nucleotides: TGTGCCACCAGCAGAGATCGGGGAGGGGCCTACGAGCAGTACTTC. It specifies CATSRDRGGAYEQYF.